The rows below give T cell receptor beta chains drawn from one sample of a study of T cell responses to AZD1222 COVID-19 vaccine. The protocol was immunoSEQ multiplex PCR, while the TCRdb copy is restricted to in-frame clones and leaves out a portion. Among 160,000 or so clones listed, approximately 90% were seen once. The sample in question was peripheral blood, obtained on day 0 of AZD1222 vaccination. The source is an adult in good health. Both conserved end residues are part of each CDR3. Fields, in order: CDR3 protein, CDR3 DNA, clone size, V gene, D gene, J gene. D genes are given only for firm matches. Size tells how often a clone was seen (once, few, many) or the class of an expanded clone, and some rows leave it out.

CASSESGHEQYF,TGCGCCAGCAGTGAGTCGGGGCACGAGCAGTACTTC,NA,TRBV10-1,NA,TRBJ2-7
CASSYSRWESSYEQYF,TGTGCCAGCAGTTACTCAAGGTGGGAGAGCTCCTACGAGCAGTACTTC,NA,TRBV6-7,NA,TRBJ2-7
CASSYRDTEAFF,TGTGCCAGCAGCTACAGGGACACTGAAGCTTTCTTT,NA,TRBV5-4,NA,TRBJ1-1
CASSDRTVNGYTF,TGTGCCAGCAGTGACAGGACAGTCAATGGCTACACCTTC,NA,TRBV25-1,NA,TRBJ1-2
CATSDFAGTGYTF,TGTGCCACCAGTGATTTCGCGGGTACTGGCTACACCTTC,once,TRBV24-1,NA,TRBJ1-2
CASSQDKGSYEQYF,TGCGCCAGCAGCCAAGATAAGGGCTCCTACGAGCAGTACTTC,NA,TRBV4-1,NA,TRBJ2-7
CASSLSIAYEQYF,TGTGCCAGCAGCTTAAGCATAGCCTACGAGCAGTACTTC,NA,TRBV7-9,NA,TRBJ2-7
CASSFTPGGTSAPQYF,TGTGCCAGCAGCTTTACACCCGGGGGGACTAGCGCCCCTCAGTACTTC,few,TRBV7-9,TRBD2,TRBJ2-7
CASSSETSEKLFF,TGTGCCAGCAGTTCGGAGACAAGTGAAAAACTGTTTTTT,NA,TRBV27,NA,TRBJ1-4
CASSQEPGNTIYF,TGCGCCAGCAGCCAAGAGCCTGGAAACACCATATATTTT,NA,TRBV4-1,NA,TRBJ1-3
CASSLGLGRENEQYF,TGTGCCAGCAGCTTAGGTTTGGGGCGGGAGAACGAGCAGTACTTC,NA,TRBV7-7,TRBD2,TRBJ2-7
CASSSKTGQPLMNTEAFF,TGTGCCAGCAGCTCGAAAACGGGACAACCCTTAATGAACACTGAAGCTTTCTTT,NA,TRBV11-2,NA,TRBJ1-1
CASRPGTRGINSNQPQHF,TGTGCCAGTAGGCCCGGGACAAGGGGAATTAATAGCAATCAGCCCCAGCATTTT,NA,TRBV19,NA,TRBJ1-5
CAWSKQGGEQYF,TGTGCCTGGAGTAAACAGGGGGGAGAGCAGTACTTC,NA,TRBV30,TRBD1,TRBJ2-7
CASSLGAEINEQFF,TGCGCCAGCAGCTTGGGGGCAGAAATCAATGAGCAGTTCTTC,NA,TRBV5-1,NA,TRBJ2-1
CASSSDGSGANVLTF,TGTGCCAGCAGCTCAGACGGCTCTGGGGCCAACGTCCTGACTTTC,once,TRBV7-9,NA,TRBJ2-6
CASSLERQGVDIQYF,TGTGCCAGCAGCTTGGAACGACAGGGGGTGGACATTCAGTACTTC,NA,TRBV5-6,TRBD1,TRBJ2-4
CASSLTGRGGGYTF,TGTGCCAGCAGTTTAACAGGCAGGGGAGGCGGCTACACCTTC,NA,TRBV27,NA,TRBJ1-2
CASSLVGWVDYGYTF,TGTGCCAGCAGCTTAGTCGGCTGGGTTGACTATGGCTACACCTTC,NA,TRBV7-9,NA,TRBJ1-2
CAIRTVGGGSTEAFF,TGTGCCATCAGAACAGTAGGGGGCGGTTCCACTGAAGCTTTCTTT,NA,TRBV10-3,TRBD1,TRBJ1-1
CASSESGSLKETQYF,TGTGCCAGCAGTGAAAGCGGGAGCCTCAAAGAGACCCAGTACTTC,once,TRBV6-1,TRBD2,TRBJ2-5
CASSLPGLAGAGEQFF,TGTGCCAGCAGCTTGCCGGGACTAGCGGGAGCCGGAGAGCAGTTCTTC,NA,TRBV5-4,TRBD2,TRBJ2-1
CASSPDPGRSEAFF,TGCGCCAGCAGCCCGGACCCAGGTCGGAGTGAAGCTTTCTTT,NA,TRBV5-1,NA,TRBJ1-1
CASSLGGTTNYGYTF,TGTGCCAGCAGTCTAGGGGGTACTACGAACTATGGCTACACCTTC,NA,TRBV28,NA,TRBJ1-2
CASSLAAGADTQYF,TGTGCCAGCAGCTTAGCAGCGGGAGCAGATACGCAGTATTTT,NA,TRBV7-2,TRBD2,TRBJ2-3